This TCR beta chain was recorded in a study of Graves' ophthalmopathy and Graves' hyperthyroidism. About the study: Samples of peripheral blood were obtained at initial diagnosis, prior to treatment of any kind.

Clinical symptoms, serum thyroxine, TRAb, thyroid ultrasound and orbital computed tomography formed the basis of diagnosis. PBMCs were isolated by Ficoll-Paque density gradient centrifugation, using 8 to 10 ml of fresh peripheral blood as the starting material. This clonotype was recorded many times. CDR3 regions of TCR beta were amplified from RNA transcripts. RT-PCR with HTBI primers came first, then second-round multiplex PCR. TCRdb ran MiXCR on the multiplex PCR reads and lists one entry per CDR3 protein. This sample has 450,000 or so distinct CDR3 sequences; roughly an eighth occur once, and the top ten carry 8% to 10%. Losses at the gene ends were 1 base for V and 6 bases for J; bases not matched to a gene: 13. The length of the CDR3 is 17 residues. Germline V gives CDR1 MNHEY, CDR2 SVGAGI.

Material: blood. The TCR was taken from a woman in her 30s with Graves' ophthalmopathy. V usage is TRBV6-5 and J usage is TRBJ2-7; 9 bases line up with TRBD1. The CDR3 nucleotides read TGTGCCAGCAGTTACTTAGGGTTACAGGGGGCGATCGCCGAGCAGTACTTC. Protein sequence: CASSYLGLQGAIAEQYF.